Detailed here is one TCR beta chain. No antigen is known for it. The V and J ends lost 4 bases and 9 bases respectively, with 16 bases between them. Per germline, CDR1 SGHNT and CDR2 YENEEA. The CDR3 loop spans 14 amino acids. The table came from immunoSEQ multiplex PCR; TCRdb's copy has only in-frame clones and leaves some out. There are some 110,000 clones in the sample; 86% occur only once, and around 5% lies in the top ten. The record originates from a study of cytomegalovirus exposure and HLA in healthy donors. Points from the study as a whole: Reportedly, diagnosis of cytomegalovirus status by the classifier showed high specificity and sensitivity.

Material: PBMCs. The chain carries TRBV11-3 and TRBJ2-1, with a possible D match to TRBD2 (6 bases). This receptor was taken from a young man in good health and CMV-seronegative. The CDR3: CASSWDSRSREQFF. The CDR3 coding sequence is TGTGCCAGCAGCTGGGACTCCAGATCCCGTGAGCAGTTCTTC.